The rows below give T cell receptor beta chains drawn from one sample of a study of CD8+ T cells in alopecia areata. TCRdb's table, derived via immunoSEQ multiplex PCR, lists solely in-frame clones and lacks some. The sample lists tens of thousands of clones, 70% to 85% seen once, with around a sixth in the top ten. The material was CD8+ T cells sorted from blood, obtained between weeks 43 and 45, from a patient treated with tofacitinib. The receptor set was obtained from a human donor with alopecia areata. Each CDR3 is given with its conserved first and last residue. Fields, in order: clone size, V gene, J gene, D gene, CDR3 protein, CDR3 DNA. The D gene is left open where the match is weak. A clone size is listed for some rows: how often the clone was seen (once, few, many), or a class if it is expanded.

.	TRBV4-3	TRBJ2-7	TRBD2	CASSRSRASGGEQYF	TGCGCCAGCAGCCGATCCCGGGCTAGCGGGGGAGAGCAGTACTTC
.	TRBV4-3	TRBJ2-7	TRBD2	CASSQDRGAYEQYF	TGCGCCAGCAGCCAAGATCGGGGGGCCTACGAGCAGTACTTC
once	TRBV30	TRBJ2-1	.	CAWGVGVVNEQFF	TGTGCCTGGGGGGTGGGAGTAGTCAATGAGCAGTTCTTC
few	TRBV28	TRBJ2-5	TRBD2	CASRKTSGGQETQYF	TGTGCCAGCCGGAAAACTAGCGGGGGACAGGAGACCCAGTACTTC
few	TRBV10-3	TRBJ2-3	.	CAISEKESWGDTQYF	TGTGCCATCAGTGAGAAGGAATCCTGGGGGGATACGCAGTATTTT
.	TRBV5-6	TRBJ2-6	.	CASSLGVATGANVLTF	TGTGCCAGCAGCTTGGGGGTCGCTACTGGGGCCAACGTCCTGACTTTC
.	TRBV29-1	TRBJ2-3	.	CSVEIDTQYF	TGCAGCGTTGAGATAGATACGCAGTATTTT
.	TRBV20-1	TRBJ1-1	.	CSAHWAGGAFF	TGCAGTGCCCACTGGGCAGGCGGAGCTTTCTTT
few	TRBV6-1	TRBJ2-2	.	CASQDRRVTGELFF	TGTGCCAGTCAGGACAGGAGGGTCACCGGGGAGCTGTTTTTT
.	TRBV7-9	TRBJ1-1	.	CASSLTQDVSEAFF	TGTGCCAGCAGCTTAACCCAGGACGTCTCTGAAGCTTTCTTT
.	TRBV2	TRBJ1-1	.	CASSEGDEAFF	TGTGCCAGCAGTGAGGGGGACGAAGCTTTCTTT
.	TRBV7-3	TRBJ2-3	TRBD2	CASSWTSADTQYF	TGTGCCAGCAGCTGGACTAGCGCAGATACGCAGTATTTT
.	TRBV6-6	TRBJ2-7	.	CASSYSAESSYEQYF	TGTGCCAGCAGTTACTCAGCAGAAAGCTCCTACGAGCAGTACTTC
.	TRBV7-9	TRBJ2-3	TRBD1	CASSLDGTGTDTQYF	TGTGCCAGCAGCTTAGATGGGACAGGCACAGATACGCAGTATTTT
.	TRBV29-1	TRBJ1-1	.	CSVVLGLNTEAFF	TGCAGCGTTGTCCTGGGGCTGAACACTGAAGCTTTCTTT
.	TRBV14	TRBJ2-7	.	CASSRSPYEQYF	TGTGCCAGCAGCCGGTCCCCCTACGAGCAGTACTTC
.	TRBV4-3	TRBJ1-1	.	CASSQGDTSSYTEAFF	TGCGCCAGCAGCCAAGGGGACACTTCCTCCTACACTGAAGCTTTCTTT
.	TRBV30	TRBJ2-7	TRBD2	CAWCPGRGTKDEQYF	TGTGCCTGGTGTCCGGGTCGCGGGACTAAGGACGAGCAGTACTTC
.	TRBV29-1	TRBJ2-1	.	CSVDRQGGRYNEQFF	TGCAGCGTTGATAGACAGGGAGGACGGTACAATGAGCAGTTCTTC
few	TRBV29-1	TRBJ2-7	.	CSASGVGVVEQYF	TGCAGCGCCTCAGGGGTCGGGGTGGTCGAGCAGTACTTC
.	TRBV6-6	TRBJ2-1	.	CASSRDEQFF	TGTGCCAGCAGTCGTGACGAGCAGTTCTTC
.	TRBV7-2	TRBJ2-7	TRBD2	CASSLGLALEQYF	TGTGCCAGCAGCTTAGGACTAGCGCTCGAGCAGTACTTC
few	TRBV13	TRBJ2-7	TRBD1	CASSSGTGSYEQYF	TGTGCCAGCAGTTCCGGGACAGGGAGCTACGAGCAGTACTTC
few	TRBV7-9	TRBJ1-5	.	CASSLGVDQPQHF	TGTGCCAGCAGCTTAGGAGTGGATCAGCCCCAGCATTTT
.	TRBV2	TRBJ2-4	.	CASSDGTSGALQYF	TGTGCCAGCAGTGATGGTACAAGCGGAGCACTTCAGTACTTC
.	TRBV15	TRBJ2-7	.	CATSRGESYEQYF	TGTGCCACCAGCAGAGGTGAGTCCTACGAGCAGTACTTC
.	TRBV21-1	TRBJ1-6	.	CASSKARPHNSPLHF	TGTGCCAGCAGCAAAGCGAGGCCCCATAATTCACCCCTCCACTTT
.	TRBV13	TRBJ1-1	.	CASSPNTGNTEAFF	TGTGCCAGCAGCCCAAACACAGGGAACACTGAAGCTTTCTTT